A selection of T cell receptor beta chains follows, all from one sample in a study of CD8 T cells in Susac syndrome. Via MiXCR, TCRdb re-called the immunoSEQ multiplex PCR reads, giving one row per CDR3 protein. The table lists 150,000 to 200,000 distinct CDR3 sequences, more than 90% of them singletons. Sequenced: CD4+ T cells from PBMCs. Receptor source: a human donor in good health. The CDR3 runs from the conserved cysteine through the conserved F or W. The order of the fields is V gene, CDR3 protein.

TRBV6-5 | CASRLDSIQETQYF
TRBV9 | CASSVSGQETQYF
TRBV7-3 | CASSLAGGGTEAFF
TRBV28 | CASRLVQGTYNEQFF
TRBV12-3/TRBV12-4 | CASSPDGPNYGYTF
TRBV27 | CASSLRGADTQYF
TRBV6-1 | CASSEAPGESYEQYF
TRBV4-2 | CASSQDVQGGYTF
TRBV7-8 | CASSIVETQYF
TRBV24-1 | CATSDYRGETQYF
TRBV29-1 | CSAMSGGARWNEQFF